This T cell receptor beta chain was documented in a study of control samples from healthy donors and cancer patients. Germline assignment: CDR1 SNHLY and CDR2 FYNNEI. V trimming: 7 bases; J trimming: 1 base; junction bases outside the gene matches: 12. CDR3 length: 17 amino acids. Assay used: immunoSEQ multiplex PCR; TCRdb lists only in-frame clones, some missing. The sample includes about 94,000 clones, roughly nine tenths seen only once; the top ten take under 4%. J is TRBJ2-5 and V is TRBV2, with 10 bases aligning to TRBD2. The sequenced sample was blood. This clonotype was sampled from a young woman in good health. The CDR3 DNA reads TGTGCCAGCACACCGCCCCTTAGCGGGGGGCTCCAAGAGACCCAGTACTTC. Amino acid sequence: CASTPPLSGGLQETQYF.